This T cell receptor (beta chain) stems from a study of cytomegalovirus exposure and HLA in healthy donors. Germline lookup yields CDR1 MNHEY and CDR2 SVGAGI. The CDR3 has 15 amino acids. V shed 0 bases and J shed 9 bases, with 15 bases lying between them. The PCR was carried out with 60 Vbeta primers and 13 Jbeta primers. Only in-frame clones appear in the TCRdb table, and some are missing; sequencing was by immunoSEQ multiplex PCR. Here the sample spans roughly 100,000 clones, about 80% being singletons. This clone has more than one count but fewer than ten. V is TRBV6-5 and J is TRBJ2-4, with TRBD2 as a possible D gene (7 bases). Specimen: PBMCs. The sequence came from a man in his forties or fifties in good health and CMV-seronegative. The CDR3 sequence is CASSYSSRGGGIQYF. The CDR3 bases are TGTGCCAGCAGTTACTCGTCCAGGGGAGGGGGCATTCAGTACTTC.